Presented here are 3 T cell receptor beta chains from one specimen sequenced in a study of radiation and T cells in renal cell carcinoma. The time point is: baseline pretreatment blood. This sample's treatment: 15 Gy SBRT to primary tumor, nephrectomy 4 weeks later. The repertoire was sequenced with immunoSEQ multiplex PCR; TCRdb's copy has only in-frame clones and lacks some. Altogether around 46,000 clones are present, 75% to 85% being singletons, with the ten largest covering 25% to 35%. The sequencing here drew on blood, taken from a patient whose treatment included radiotherapy and nephrectomy. The receptors shown here come from a woman in her 70s with renal cell carcinoma.

The rearrangement uses TRBV7-7 and TRBJ2-2; D is possibly TRBD2 (5 bases). CDR1 is SSHAT and CDR2 is FNYEAQ in the germline V gene (reference sequence). Trimming took off 5 bases at V and 3 bases at J, with 10 bases between the two ends. This CDR3 contains 14 residues. The CDR3 here is CASSQSGDTGELFF. CDR3 bases: TGTGCCAGCAGCCAGAGCGGAGACACCGGGGAGCTGTTTTTT.

V is TRBV30 and J is TRBJ2-7; D is possibly TRBD1 (6 bases). The CDR3 spans 14 residues. The ends were cut back, 5 bases at V and 5 bases at J, with 19 bases in the middle. The germline gives CDR1 GTSNPN, CDR2 SVGIG (reference sequence). The CDR3 loop reads CAWLWGRGRNEQYF. The CDR3 DNA sequence: TGTGCCTGGCTCTGGGGCAGGGGTAGGAACGAGCAGTACTTC.

The chain has TRBV15 and TRBJ1-2; the D gene is possibly TRBD1 (6 bases). Trimming took off 1 base at V and 8 bases at J, with 14 bases between the two ends. CDR3 length: 14 residues. Germline V lookup: CDR1 LNHNV, CDR2 YYDKDF (reference sequence). The CDR3 is CATSRGGDRTGYTF. CDR3 nucleotides: TGTGCCACCAGCAGAGGTGGCGACAGGACGGGCTACACCTTC.